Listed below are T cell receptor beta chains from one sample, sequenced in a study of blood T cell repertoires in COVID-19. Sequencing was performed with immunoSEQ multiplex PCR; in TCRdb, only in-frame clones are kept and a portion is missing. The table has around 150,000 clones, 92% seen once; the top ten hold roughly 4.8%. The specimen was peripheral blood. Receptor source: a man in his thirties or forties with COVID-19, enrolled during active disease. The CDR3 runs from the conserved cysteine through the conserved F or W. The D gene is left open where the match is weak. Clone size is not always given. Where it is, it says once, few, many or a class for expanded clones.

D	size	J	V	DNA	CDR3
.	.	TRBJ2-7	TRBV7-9	TGTGCCAGCAGCTTATCCCTATCTCCCTACGAGCAGTACTTC	CASSLSLSPYEQYF
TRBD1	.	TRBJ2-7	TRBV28	TGTGCCAGCAGTGCCGGGACAGGAGCCTACGAGCAGTACTTC	CASSAGTGAYEQYF
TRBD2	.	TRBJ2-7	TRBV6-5	TGTGCCATTACCGGGACTAGCGGGGGGGCTTACGAGCAGTACTTC	CAITGTSGGAYEQYF
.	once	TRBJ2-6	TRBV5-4	TGTGCCAGCAGCTTGGGGAGCTCTGGGGCCAACGTCCTGACTTTC	CASSLGSSGANVLTF
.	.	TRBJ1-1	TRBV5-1	TGCGCCAGCAGCTTAGGGGGTGATCGGACTGAAGCTTTCTTT	CASSLGGDRTEAFF
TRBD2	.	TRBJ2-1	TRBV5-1	TGCGCCAGCAGCCCCCCCCTTGCGGGGGGGGCAGGCGATGAGCAGTTCTTC	CASSPPLAGGAGDEQFF
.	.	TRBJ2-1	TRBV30	TGTGCCTGGTCCCACTCCTACAATGAGCAGTTCTTC	CAWSHSYNEQFF
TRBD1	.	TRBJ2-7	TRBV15	TGTGCCACCAGCAGAACAGGGGGCGCTGGATACGAGCAGTACTTC	CATSRTGGAGYEQYF
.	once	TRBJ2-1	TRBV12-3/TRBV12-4	TGTGCCAGCAGTGGTCAGGGGATTGAGCAGTTCTTC	CASSGQGIEQFF
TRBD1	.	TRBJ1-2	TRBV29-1	TGCAGCGTTAAAGTGAGACAGGGGAACTATGGCTACACCTTC	CSVKVRQGNYGYTF
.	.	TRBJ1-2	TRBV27	TGTGCCAGCACCGCGGGGGAGTCTATGGGCTACACCTTC	CASTAGESMGYTF
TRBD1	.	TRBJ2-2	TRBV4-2	TGTGCCAGCAGCCGGACAGGAGGAACCGGGGAGCTGTTTTTT	CASSRTGGTGELFF
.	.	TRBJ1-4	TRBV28	TGTGCCAGCAGTTTAGGCTCAACTAATGAAAAACTGTTTTTT	CASSLGSTNEKLFF
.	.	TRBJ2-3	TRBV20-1	TGCAGTGAGATGAGGGCAGATACGCAGTATTTT	CSEMRADTQYF
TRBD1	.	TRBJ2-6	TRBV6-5	TGTGCCAGCAGTTACTGGGGACAGGCAGGGGCCAACGTCCTGACTTTC	CASSYWGQAGANVLTF
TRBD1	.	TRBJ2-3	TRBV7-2	TGTGCCAGCAGCTCCGACAGGGCGATTAAATCAACGCAGTATTTT	CASSSDRAIKSTQYF
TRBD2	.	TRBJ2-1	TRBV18	TGTGCCAGCTCACCCCCGGGGGGTGCCTACAATGAGCAGTTCTTC	CASSPPGGAYNEQFF
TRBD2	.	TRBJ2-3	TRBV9	TGTGCCTCGACTAGCGGGGGGGCCCTTGACCACACAGATACGCAGTATTTT	CASTSGGALDHTDTQYF
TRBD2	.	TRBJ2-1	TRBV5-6	TGTGCCAGCAGCTTCTATTCAAAGACTAGCGGGAGAGGTTACAATGAGCAGTTCTTC	CASSFYSKTSGRGYNEQFF
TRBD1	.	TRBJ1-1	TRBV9	TGTGCCAGCAGCGCCCTACAGGGGGCCACTGAAGCTTTCTTT	CASSALQGATEAFF
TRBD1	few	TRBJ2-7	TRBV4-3	TGCGCCAGCAGCCTAGCCGGGACAGGGGCCTACGAGCAGTACTTC	CASSLAGTGAYEQYF
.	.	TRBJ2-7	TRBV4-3	TGCGCCAGCAGCCTCGGCGGTGAGGCCGCATCCTACGAGCAGTACTTC	CASSLGGEAASYEQYF
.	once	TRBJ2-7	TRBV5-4	TGTGCCAGCAGCCCGGGACTTTACGAGCAGTACTTC	CASSPGLYEQYF
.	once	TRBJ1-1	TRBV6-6	TGTGCCAGCAGGTCAGGGCAGAACACTGAAGCTTTCTTT	CASRSGQNTEAFF
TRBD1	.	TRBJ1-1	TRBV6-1	TGTGCCAGCAGTGAAACACAGGGGGCCCACACTGAAGCTTTCTTT	CASSETQGAHTEAFF
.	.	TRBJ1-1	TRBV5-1	TGCGCCAGCAGCTTGGGACAGGCGAGAAACACTGAAGCTTTCTTT	CASSLGQARNTEAFF
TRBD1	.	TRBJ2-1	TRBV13	TGTGCCAGCAGCCCCCGGACAGGGGGCAGGAATGAGCAGTTCTTC	CASSPRTGGRNEQFF
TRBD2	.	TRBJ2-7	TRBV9	TGTGCCAGCAGCGTATCTAGCGGGGGTGGTGGCGAGCAGTACTTC	CASSVSSGGGGEQYF
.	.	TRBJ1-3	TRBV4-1	TGCGCCAGCAGCTTAACTGCTCGAACGGGAAACACCATATATTTT	CASSLTARTGNTIYF
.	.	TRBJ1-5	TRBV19	TGTGCCAGTAGTCCTGGACACTATCTTTATCAGCCCCAGCATTTT	CASSPGHYLYQPQHF
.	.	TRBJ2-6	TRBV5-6	TGTGCCAGCAGCACAGGTGATGGGGCCAACGTCCTGACTTTC	CASSTGDGANVLTF
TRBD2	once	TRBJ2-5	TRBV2	TGTGCCAGCAGTGTTTGGCGGGGGGCAACCTCCAACCAAGAGACCCAGTACTTC	CASSVWRGATSNQETQYF
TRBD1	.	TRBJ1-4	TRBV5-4	TGTGCCAGCAGCCGGGACAGCCCTAATGAAAAACTGTTTTTT	CASSRDSPNEKLFF
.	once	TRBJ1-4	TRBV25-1	TGTGCCAGCAGTGGACATTACCCTAATGAAAAACTGTTTTTT	CASSGHYPNEKLFF
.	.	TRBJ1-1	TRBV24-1	TGTGCCACCATGAGGAACACTGAAGCTTTCTTT	CATMRNTEAFF
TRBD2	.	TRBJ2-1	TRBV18	TGTGCCAGCTCCCCGAAGACTAGCGGGACCTACAATGAGCAGTTCTTC	CASSPKTSGTYNEQFF
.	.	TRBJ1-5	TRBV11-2	TGTGCCAGCAGCTTAGCTCTGAGACAGCCCCAGCATTTT	CASSLALRQPQHF
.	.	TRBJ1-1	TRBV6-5	TGTGCCAGCAGTTACGCAGGATACACTGAAGCTTTCTTT	CASSYAGYTEAFF
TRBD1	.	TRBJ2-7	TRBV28	TGTGCCAGCAGCCCCCGGACAGGCGCTATATCCTACGAGCAGTACTTC	CASSPRTGAISYEQYF
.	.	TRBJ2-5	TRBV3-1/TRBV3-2	TGTGCCAGCAGCCCACAGGGTTGGCGAGAGACCCAGTACTTC	CASSPQGWRETQYF
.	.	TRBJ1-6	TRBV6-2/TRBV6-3	TGTGCCAGCAGTTACCGACAAGGCTATAATAATTCACCCCTCCACTTT	CASSYRQGYNNSPLHF
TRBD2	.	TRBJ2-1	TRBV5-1	TGCGCCAGCAGCTTGAGACTAGCGGGGGACCCTAATGAGCAGTTCTTC	CASSLRLAGDPNEQFF
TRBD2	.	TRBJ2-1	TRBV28	TGTGCCAGCCCCCCCGAAGGGACTAGCGGGAGCAATGAGCAGTTCTTC	CASPPEGTSGSNEQFF
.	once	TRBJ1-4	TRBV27	TGTGCCAGCAGCATAGGGGGGGCGGGTGAAAAACTGTTTTTT	CASSIGGAGEKLFF
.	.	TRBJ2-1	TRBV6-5	TGTGCCAGCAGTAACACAGCTTACAATGAGCAGTTCTTC	CASSNTAYNEQFF
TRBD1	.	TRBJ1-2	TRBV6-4	TGTGCCAGCAGTGACGGGACAGCTGGCGGCTACACCTTC	CASSDGTAGGYTF